Shown below are 8 T cell receptor beta chains from a single sample sequenced in a study of T cell responses to AZD1222 COVID-19 vaccine. The method was immunoSEQ multiplex PCR; TCRdb's version includes in-frame clones alone and lacks a portion of them. The sample records about 120,000 clones, more than 75% being singletons. Specimen: peripheral blood, collected on day 0 of AZD1222 vaccination. Every receptor here comes from an adult in good health.

The rearrangement joins TRBV14 to TRBJ2-2, with D unclear. Trimming took off 3 bases at V and 1 base at J, with 9 bases between the two ends. CDR3 length: 15 residues. The germline gives CDR1 SGHDN, CDR2 FVKESK. The CDR3 spells CASSHAGKNTGELFF. The CDR3 coding sequence is TGTGCCAGCAGCCATGCCGGAAAGAACACCGGGGAGCTGTTTTTT.

The rearrangement joins TRBV4-3 to TRBJ1-1; 10 nucleotides match TRBD1. CDR3 size: 15 residues. CDR1 is LGHNA, CDR2 YSLEER, per germline. J was trimmed by 6 bases and V by 7 bases; bases with no gene match: 11. Here the CDR3 DNA reads TGCGCCAGCACACCACAGACAGGGGGCTACTCTGAAGCTTTCTTT. This encodes CASTPQTGGYSEAFF.

The rearrangement uses TRBV9 and TRBJ2-3; D assignment may be TRBD1 or TRBD2 (5 bases each). This CDR3 has 17 amino acids. V lost 3 bases and J 2 bases, leaving 19 bases between the germline ends. Germline CDR1 SGDLS, CDR2 YYNGEE. Here the CDR3 DNA reads TGTGCCAGCAGCGCCTCCGGAGGCAGGGCGATCACAGATACGCAGTATTTT. Its translation is CASSASGGRAITDTQYF.

The V and J genes are TRBV6-6 and TRBJ2-1; 7 bases fit TRBD2. Germline values: CDR1 MNHNY, CDR2 SVGAGI (reference sequence). V trimming: 9 bases; J trimming: 1 base; junction bases outside the gene matches: 6. This CDR3 contains 14 residues. The chain's CDR3 is CASYGGRSYNEQFF. The CDR3 region has the DNA TGTGCCAGTTACGGGGGGAGGTCCTACAATGAGCAGTTCTTC.

V and J are TRBV6-1 and TRBJ2-3, with unresolved D. Trimming took off 2 bases at V and 5 bases at J, with 5 bases between the two ends. This CDR3 is built from 12 residues. Germline lookup yields CDR1 MNHNS and CDR2 SASEGT. The CDR3 sequence: CASSEYRDTQYF. The CDR3 nucleotides read TGTGCCAGCAGTGAATATCGAGATACGCAGTATTTT.

The chain employs TRBV28 and TRBJ1-2, with 9 positions matching TRBD1. Germline loops: CDR1 MDHEN, CDR2 SYDVKM. J was trimmed by 6 bases and V by 3 bases; bases with no gene match: 8. The CDR3 spans 15 residues. CDR3 DNA: TGTGCCAGCAGTTTTTTGGGACAGGGAAGGAATGGCTACACCTTC. Protein: CASSFLGQGRNGYTF.

The V and J genes are TRBV2 and TRBJ2-1; 9 nucleotides match TRBD2. From germline, CDR1 is SNHLY and CDR2 FYNNEI. This CDR3 comprises 16 residues. The trim removed 4 bases at V and 2 bases at J, leaving 6 bases unmatched. The CDR3 region has the DNA TGTGCCAGCAGTGGAGGAGGACTAGCGCCCTACAATGAGCAGTTCTTC. This gives the protein CASSGGGLAPYNEQFF.

The genes are TRBV20-1 and TRBJ2-1; TRBD2 is a possible D gene (6 bases). Per the germline V gene, CDR1 is DFQATT and CDR2 is SNEGSKA (reference sequence). The CDR3 covers 14 residues. V shed 3 bases and J shed 7 bases, with 16 bases lying between them. The CDR3 protein is CSASDGSLRNEQFF. In DNA form, the CDR3 reads TGCAGTGCTAGTGACGGGAGTCTCCGGAATGAGCAGTTCTTC.